This TCR beta chain was sequenced for a study of T cell responses to AZD1222 COVID-19 vaccine. Turning to the study itself: Second doses at about 4 or about 12 weeks were pooled. Study-level findings and limits: There were repertoire samples only from the period after the peak T cell response. At study baseline, merely over 5 AZD1222 recipients were seropositive. Reportedly, nearly half the spike-specific TCRs target unmutated variant regions.

There are a few counts of this clone. The antigen is undetermined. The repertoire was sequenced with immunoSEQ multiplex PCR; TCRdb's copy has only in-frame clones and lacks some. The data contain about 130,000 clones, approximately 88% of them singletons. J was trimmed by 2 bases and V by 1 base; bases with no gene match: 2. The CDR3 has 15 residues. Germline loops: CDR1 MNHNS, CDR2 SASEGT. The input for sequencing was peripheral blood, taken on day 0 of AZD1222 vaccination. The chain uses TRBV6-1 and TRBJ2-3, with 8 bases fitting TRBD1. The sequence derives from an adult in good health. CDR3: CASSEGTGTTDTQYF. The CDR3 region has the DNA TGTGCCAGCAGTGAAGGGACAGGGACCACAGATACGCAGTATTTT.